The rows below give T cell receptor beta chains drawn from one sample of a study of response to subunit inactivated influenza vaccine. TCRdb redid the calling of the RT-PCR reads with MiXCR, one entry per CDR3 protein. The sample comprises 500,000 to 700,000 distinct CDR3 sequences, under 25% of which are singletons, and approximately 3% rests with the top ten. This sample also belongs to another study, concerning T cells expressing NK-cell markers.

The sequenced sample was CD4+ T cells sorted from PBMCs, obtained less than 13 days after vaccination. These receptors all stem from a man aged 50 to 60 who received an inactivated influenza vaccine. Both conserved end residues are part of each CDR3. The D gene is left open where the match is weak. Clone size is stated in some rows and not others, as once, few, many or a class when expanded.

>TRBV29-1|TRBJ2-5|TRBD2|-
CSVAGGAGKPSRVETQYF
TGCAGCGTTGCGGGGGGTGCAGGGAAACCATCGAGGGTGGAGACCCAGTACTTC
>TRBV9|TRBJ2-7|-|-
CASSVLLGLCEQYF
TGTGCCAGCAGCGTATTACTAGGGCTTTGCGAGCAGTACTTC
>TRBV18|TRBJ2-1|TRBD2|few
CASSPMAGAGDEQFF
TGTGCCAGCTCACCTATGGCGGGAGCAGGCGATGAGCAGTTCTTC
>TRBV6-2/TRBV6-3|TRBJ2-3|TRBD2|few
CASSRMTSGRTDTQYF
TGTGCCAGCAGTCGAATGACTAGCGGGAGAACAGATACGCAGTATTTT
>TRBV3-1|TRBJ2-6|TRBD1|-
CASSPIQGSNVLTF
TGTGCCAGCAGCCCTATACAGGGGTCCAACGTCCTGACTTTC
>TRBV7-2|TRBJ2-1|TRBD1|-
CASSLGRGWWQFF
TGTGCCAGCAGCTTGGGCAGGGGGTGGTGGCAGTTCTTC
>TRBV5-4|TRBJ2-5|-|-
CASSTHPDTKETQYF
TGTGCCAGCAGCACTCATCCGGACACGAAAGAGACCCAGTACTTC
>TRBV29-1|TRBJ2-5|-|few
CSGGINQETQYF
TGCAGCGGGGGAATTAACCAAGAGACCCAGTACTTC
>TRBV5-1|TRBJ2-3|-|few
CASSLGRGGDTQYF
TGCGCCAGCAGCTTGGGAAGGGGAGGAGATACGCAGTATTTT
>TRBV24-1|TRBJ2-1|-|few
CATRRVGLGNEQFF
TGTGCCACCCGACGCGTAGGACTGGGCAATGAGCAGTTCTTC
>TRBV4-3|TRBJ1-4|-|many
CASSQEHATNEKLFF
TGCGCCAGCAGCCAAGAACATGCAACTAATGAAAAACTGTTTTTT
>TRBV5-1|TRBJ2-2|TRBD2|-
CASSSGLHNTGELFF
TGCGCCAGCAGCTCGGGACTACATAACACCGGGGAGCTGTTTTTT
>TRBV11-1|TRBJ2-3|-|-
CAISRQRVGTDTQYF
TGTGCCATCAGCCGACAGCGGGTTGGTACAGATACGCAGTATTTT
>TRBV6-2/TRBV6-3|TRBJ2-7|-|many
CASTYEWERGSYEQYF
TGTGCCAGCACCTACGAATGGGAACGCGGCTCCTACGAGCAGTACTTC
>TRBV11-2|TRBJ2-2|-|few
CASSLDQSGAGELFF
TGTGCCAGCAGCTTAGATCAATCGGGAGCCGGGGAGCTGTTTTTT
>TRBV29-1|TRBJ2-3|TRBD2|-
CSVDGTSSADTQYF
TGCAGCGTTGATGGGACTAGCTCCGCAGATACGCAGTATTTT
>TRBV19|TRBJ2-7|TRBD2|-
CATRRTSGSYEQYF
TGTGCCACCCGGCGGACTAGCGGGAGCTACGAGCAGTACTTC
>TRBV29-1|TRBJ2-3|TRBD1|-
CSVGQGSADTQYF
TGCAGCGTCGGACAGGGATCTGCAGATACGCAGTATTTT
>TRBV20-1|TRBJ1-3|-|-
CSARAGTPRYSGNTIYF
TGCAGTGCTAGAGCCGGGACACCCCGTTACTCTGGAAACACCATATATTTT
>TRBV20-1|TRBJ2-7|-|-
CCARDLDGTHSYEQYF
TGCTGTGCTAGAGATCTGGACGGGACGCATTCCTACGAGCAGTACTTC
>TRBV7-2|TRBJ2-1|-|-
CASTLSTYNEQFF
TGTGCCAGCACCCTTAGCACCTACAATGAGCAGTTCTTC
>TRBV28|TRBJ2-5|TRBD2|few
CASKRGRETQYF
TGTGCCAGCAAGCGGGGAAGAGAGACCCAGTACTTC
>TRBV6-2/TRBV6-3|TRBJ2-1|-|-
CASSRPDKYNEQFF
TGTGCCAGCAGCCGCCCTGACAAGTACAATGAGCAGTTCTTC
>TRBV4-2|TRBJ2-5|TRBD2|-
CASSQGLAGGPETQYF
TGTGCCAGCAGCCAAGGACTAGCGGGGGGGCCCGAGACCCAGTACTTC
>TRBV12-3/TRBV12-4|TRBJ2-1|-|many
CASSLGNSYNEQFF
TGTGCCAGCAGTTTGGGAAACTCCTACAATGAGCAGTTCTTC
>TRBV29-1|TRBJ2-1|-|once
CSVSVRNEQFF
TGCAGCGTTTCTGTTAGGAATGAGCAGTTCTTC
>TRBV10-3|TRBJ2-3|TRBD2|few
CAIATRGSTDTQYF
TGTGCCATCGCAACGCGGGGGAGCACAGATACGCAGTATTTT